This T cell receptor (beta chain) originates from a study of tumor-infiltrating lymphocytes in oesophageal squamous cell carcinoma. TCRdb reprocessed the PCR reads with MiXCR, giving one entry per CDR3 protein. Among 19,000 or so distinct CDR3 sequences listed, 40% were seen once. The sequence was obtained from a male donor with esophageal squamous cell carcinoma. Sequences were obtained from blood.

The CDR3 DNA follows: TGCAGCGCCTCAACAGGTACTAGGGCTAGCGGCCACTACGAGCAGTACTTC. Translating gives CSASTGTRASGHYEQYF. The V gene is TRBV29-1, the J gene TRBJ2-5; 7 bases are shared with TRBD2. The J call could be wrong; TRBJ2-7 is a better fit for the DNA end. Germline V gene sequence: CDR1 SQVTM, CDR2 ANQGSEA. The CDR3 is 17 amino acids.